Sequencing of this T cell receptor (beta chain) was carried out in a study of blood T cell repertoires in COVID-19. Overall study: Donors in the United States, Italy and Spain gave samples during acute or convalescent COVID-19. PBMCs, B-cell-depleted T cells, or T cells were the source of the cDNA or gDNA that made up the material.

Trimming took 0 bases from V and 2 from J; bases not matched to a gene: 4. The CDR3 consists of 15 residues. Germline values: CDR1 SEHNR, CDR2 FQNEAQ (reference sequence). The data were produced by immunoSEQ multiplex PCR, yet TCRdb's version contains in-frame clones alone and is incomplete. The sample lists 75,000 or so clones, 65% to 85% seen once, with just under 6% in the top ten. Source material: peripheral blood. This rearrangement joins TRBV7-9 to TRBJ2-7, with 7 positions matching TRBD1. The TCR originated in a man in his fifties or sixties with active or convalescent COVID-19. This CDR3 is CASSLAETGTYEQYF. The CDR3 DNA reads as TGTGCCAGCAGCTTAGCGGAGACAGGGACCTACGAGCAGTACTTC.